The source of this TCR beta chain is a study of blood T cell repertoires in COVID-19 (dated by TCRdb to the early 2020s). Notes on the research overall: Samples from collaborators originated in the United States, Italy and Spain and spanned both the acute and convalescent phases of COVID-19. The prospective study material was composed of cDNA or gDNA derived from T cells, B-cell-depleted T cells, or PBMCs. Nearly every sample came with metadata listing a de-identified subject ID, COVID-19 status, age in years and sex. Deeply sampled blood TCRbeta repertoires from subjects exposed to, actively infected with, or recovered from COVID-19 were included in the dataset. Where available, HLA class I and class II types were obtained from metadata supplied by the sample provider rather than from assay-based typing. Samples were obtained from the ongoing ImmuneRACE study (first 160 participants) and from some 1,300 subjects provided by 6 global collaborators. The repertoires were released in a freely available public database intended as a resource for research on the immune response to SARS-CoV-2.

V is reduced by 4 bases and J by 5 bases, leaving a spacing of 17 bases between them. The CDR3, cysteine through phenylalanine, is 14 amino acids long. Only the CDR3 DNA stays, 42 bases, in frame from base 1. The germline V gene specifies SQVTM as CDR1 and ANQGSEA as CDR2. This clone was picked up a small number of times. It has no known antigen specificity. Base qualities are missing; no much larger clone stands one base away. Each collaborating institution followed its own protocols to collect whole blood in K2EDTA tubes. Collaborator samples were shipped for TCRbeta analysis as frozen whole blood, isolated PBMCs, or DNA extracted from either sample type. The study at large found these results: The quantity of clinical and demographic metadata differed by source and by participant and was supplied without curation.

TCRbeta CDR3 regions were amplified from genomic DNA by means of the immunoSEQ Assay, a bias-controlled multiplex PCR. The authors' pipeline ran thus. The number of nucleated cells in each sample was estimated by amplification of reference gene primers within the assay. To quantify the absolute abundance of each unique TCRbeta CDR3 rearrangement, sequence reads were collapsed and filtered. For each sample, productive Simpson clonality was calculated by taking the square root of Simpson's diversity index across productive rearrangements. TCRdb re-hosts the immuneACCESS table, in-frame sequences only. Its copies lack some clones; in the studies checked, an unresolved V gene accounts for under half of them, and the cause for the rest is not known. V and J calls and clone size are given by that table; D and trimming were obtained from the DNA. The sample records 90,000 to 120,000 clones, 70% to 90% of which are singletons. Around 7% of the sample is held by the ten biggest clonotypes.

Sequencing was done on a sample of peripheral blood. The source of this sequence is a man over 45 with active or convalescent COVID-19. In this chain, TRBV29-1 is recombined with TRBJ2-5; the D region possibly corresponds to TRBD2 (7 bases align). The CDR3 protein is CSVGGGGARETQYF. The DNA sequence is as follows: TGCAGCGTTGGTGGGGGGGGCGCGAGGGAGACCCAGTACTTC.